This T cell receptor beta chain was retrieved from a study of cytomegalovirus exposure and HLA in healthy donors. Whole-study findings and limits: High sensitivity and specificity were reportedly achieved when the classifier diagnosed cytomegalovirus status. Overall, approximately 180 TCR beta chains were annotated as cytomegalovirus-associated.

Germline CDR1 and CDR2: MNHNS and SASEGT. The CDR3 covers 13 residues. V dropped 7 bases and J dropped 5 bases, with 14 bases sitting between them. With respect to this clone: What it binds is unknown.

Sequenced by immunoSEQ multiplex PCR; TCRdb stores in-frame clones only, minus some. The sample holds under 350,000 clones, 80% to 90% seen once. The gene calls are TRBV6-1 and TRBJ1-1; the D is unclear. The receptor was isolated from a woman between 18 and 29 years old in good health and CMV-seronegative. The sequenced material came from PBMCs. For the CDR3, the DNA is TGTGCCAGCACCGAAGGTACGGGAACTGAAGCTTTCTTT. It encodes CASTEGTGTEAFF.